One and the same sample provided the 22 T cell receptor beta chains below, sequenced in a study of post-analysis software for immune sequencing data. Findings and limits, study-wide: There were five TRBV segments more frequent in patients than controls, and TRBV5-6, TRBV5-1 and TRBV20-1 were among them.

What these receptors recognize is not known. Incorporated into the TCR beta cDNA libraries were unique molecular identifiers, which served to reduce PCR and sequencing biases. TCRdb reanalysed the PCR reads using MiXCR and keeps one entry per CDR3 protein. The data show about 810,000 distinct CDR3 sequences, approximately 50% seen once. The specimen was blood. Source of these receptors: a girl between 10 and 17 years old with multiple sclerosis.

This clonotype was counted a few times. This chain joins TRBV20-1 and TRBJ2-7; D is undetermined. The germline V and J ends were trimmed by 4 bases and 0 bases, with 7 bases remaining between them. CDR1 DFQATT and CDR2 SNEGSKA come from the germline V gene (reference sequence). This CDR3 region has 12 residues. The CDR3 DNA sequence: TGCAGTGCTAAGCGCAGCTCCTACGAGCAGTACTTC. This gives the protein CSAKRSSYEQYF.

The J gene is TRBJ2-7, the V gene TRBV6-1; D is uncertain. This CDR3 is 13 amino acids long. Germline CDR1 reads MNHNS; CDR2 reads SASEGT. Trimming pared 1 base from V and 6 bases from J, leaving 10 bases between. As DNA, the CDR3 is TGTGCCAGCAGTGAAGGCCCTAGAGGCGAGCAGTACTTC. Translating gives CASSEGPRGEQYF.

The chain couples TRBV12-3 or TRBV12-4 to TRBJ2-7, with D possibly matching TRBD2 (6 bases). The ends were cut back, 6 bases at V and 0 bases at J, with 15 bases in the middle. There are 15 residues in the CDR3. The CDR3 DNA follows: TGTGCCAGCAGCCCCCGGGACTGGACCTCCTACGAGCAGTACTTC. Translation gives CASSPRDWTSYEQYF.

This sequence joins TRBV12-3 or TRBV12-4 and TRBJ1-2; D not certain. V shed 3 bases and J shed 6 bases, with 14 bases lying between them. CDR3 size: 14 residues. The chain's CDR3 is CASSLDRGRNGYTF. The CDR3 DNA reads as TGTGCCAGCAGTTTGGATCGGGGTCGGAATGGCTACACCTTC.

The genes are TRBV7-6 and TRBJ2-5; D gene unclear. Germline loops: CDR1 SGHVS, CDR2 FNYEAQ. V dropped 2 bases and J dropped 0 bases, with 22 bases sitting between them. The CDR3 runs 19 residues. For the CDR3, the DNA is TGTGCCAGCAGCTTACGACTTCCCACTTCACCTCAGTACCAAGAGACCCAGTACTTC. Its translation is CASSLRLPTSPQYQETQYF.

The chain recombines TRBV5-1 with TRBJ2-5, with 7 bases fitting TRBD1. V trimming: 1 base; J trimming: 4 bases; junction bases outside the gene matches: 7. The CDR3 spans 15 residues. The germline gives CDR1 SGHRS, CDR2 YFSETQ. DNA for the CDR3: TGCGCCAGCAGCTTGTTAGGGGGCGCGGGAGAGACCCAGTACTTC. Its protein product is CASSLLGGAGETQYF.

This clonotype was seen a handful of times. This rearrangement joins TRBV12-3 or TRBV12-4 to TRBJ2-3, with 10 nucleotides matching TRBD2. The CDR3 spans 14 residues. The V and J ends lost 4 bases and 4 bases, in that order; junction bases with no gene match: 2. Here the CDR3 reads CASSSSGSADTQYF. DNA of the CDR3: TGTGCCAGCAGTTCTAGCGGGAGCGCAGATACGCAGTATTTT.

In this sample, this clonotype turned up a few times. The chain has TRBV7-8 and TRBJ2-4; perhaps TRBD1 as D (6 bases). Trimming took 2 bases from V and 5 from J, leaving 7 bases between them. In germline, CDR1 is SGHVS, CDR2 FQNEAQ. This CDR3 has 13 residues. The CDR3 DNA reads as TGTGCCAGCAGCTTAAAGGGGGAAAACATTCAGTACTTC. It specifies CASSLKGENIQYF.

The chain is built from TRBV6-5 and TRBJ2-1, with 8 bases matching TRBD2. The germline V gene encodes CDR1 MNHEY and CDR2 SVGAGI. Trimming removed 6 bases from V and 5 bases from J; junction bases left unmatched: 9. The CDR3 consists of 15 residues. CDR3 loop: CASRGPGGANNEQFF. The CDR3 nucleotides are TGTGCCAGCAGGGGGCCGGGGGGGGCGAACAATGAGCAGTTCTTC.

The chain has TRBV29-1 and TRBJ2-7, with D possibly TRBD2 on 6 matching bases. Per the germline V gene, CDR1 is SQVTM and CDR2 is ANQGSEA. The CDR3 is made up of 12 amino acids. With 3 bases removed from V and 2 bases from J, the gap between germline ends came to 8 bases. CDR3 sequence: CSVDGGPYEQYF. In DNA form, the CDR3 reads TGCAGCGTTGACGGGGGACCCTACGAGCAGTACTTC.

V gene TRBV25-1 combines with J gene TRBJ2-1, with D maybe TRBD1 (6 bases). The V gene lost 2 bases and the J gene lost 14 bases, with 13 bases spanning the gap. Per germline, CDR1 MGHDK and CDR2 SYGVNS. The CDR3 sequence is 12 residues long. The CDR3 loop reads CASSEAAGVKFF. CDR3 bases: TGTGCCAGCAGTGAAGCGGCAGGGGTTAAGTTCTTC.

The rearrangement uses TRBV20-1 and TRBJ1-2; no firm D call. The germline gives CDR1 DFQATT, CDR2 SNEGSKA (reference sequence). Trimming shortened V by 1 base and J by 2 bases, and 23 bases separated the two germline ends. CDR3 length: 18 amino acids. The CDR3 protein is CSARAPSRALDLNYGYTF. In DNA form, the CDR3 reads TGCAGTGCTAGAGCACCCTCGAGGGCCTTGGACCTAAACTATGGCTACACCTTC.

J is TRBJ1-1 and V is TRBV12-3 or TRBV12-4, with D possibly TRBD1 on 5 matching bases. The CDR3 runs 15 residues. Trimming left V 6 bases short and J 1 base short, with 15 bases between. This CDR3 reads CASRGPGSWNTEAFF. CDR3 DNA sequence: TGTGCCAGCAGGGGGCCAGGGTCGTGGAACACTGAAGCTTTCTTT.

The chain uses TRBV12-3 or TRBV12-4 and TRBJ2-1; 8 bases fit TRBD2. This CDR3 has 15 amino acids. V shed 6 bases and J 4 bases; nucleotides not matched to a gene: 8. The CDR3: CASRRGENIYNEQFF. Written as DNA, the CDR3 is TGTGCCAGCAGGCGGGGGGAAAATATTTACAATGAGCAGTTCTTC.

This chain links TRBV20-1 with TRBJ1-4; 7 nucleotides agree with TRBD1. This CDR3 has 13 residues. The germline gives CDR1 DFQATT, CDR2 SNEGSKA (reference sequence). V dropped 5 bases and J dropped 4; count of bases not matched to a gene: 4. CDR3 DNA: TGCAGTGCTGCGGGACAGATTAATGAAAAACTGTTTTTT. Its translation is CSAAGQINEKLFF.

The rearrangement joins TRBV4-1 to TRBJ1-4; 7 positions match TRBD1. Per the germline V gene, CDR1 is MGHRA and CDR2 is YSYEKL. V dropped 1 base and J dropped 8; count of bases not matched to a gene: 7. The CDR3 is made up of 15 amino acids. The CDR3 protein is CASSQVGQPGEKLFF. CDR3 nucleotide sequence: TGCGCCAGCAGCCAAGTGGGACAGCCAGGAGAAAAACTGTTTTTT.

This clonotype was seen a single time. The V gene is TRBV20-1, the J gene TRBJ1-1; D is undetermined. The CDR3 is 12 residues long. Germline V gives CDR1 DFQATT, CDR2 SNEGSKA (reference sequence). The V end was cut by 1 base, the J end by 1 base, with 4 bases between. CDR3 nucleotide sequence: TGCAGTGCTAGAGGACAGAACACTGAAGCTTTCTTT. It codes for CSARGQNTEAFF.

The rearrangement links TRBV6-5 to TRBJ1-2; tentatively, D is TRBD1 (6 bases). Germline CDR1 and CDR2: MNHEY and SVGAGI. V lost 0 bases and J 5 bases, leaving 13 bases between the germline ends. This CDR3 is 15 amino acids long. The CDR3 DNA reads as TGTGCCAGCAGTTACTCATCAGGGGCGCATTATGGCTACACCTTC. It specifies CASSYSSGAHYGYTF.

V gene TRBV7-2 combines with J gene TRBJ1-2; D perhaps matches TRBD1 (6 bases). Germline lookup yields CDR1 SGHTA and CDR2 FQGNSA. The V gene lost 4 bases and the J gene lost 2 bases, with 17 bases spanning the gap. The CDR3 is made up of 16 amino acids. Written as DNA, the CDR3 is TGTGCCAGCAGCTCACTCTCGGGGGCGCGAAACTATGGCTACACCTTC. Translated, it gives CASSSLSGARNYGYTF. Full variable domain (rest looked up from reference TRBV7-2 and TRBJ1-2): GAGVSQSPSNKVTEKGKDVELRCDPISGHTALYWYRQSLGQGLEFLIYFQGNSAPDKSGLPSDRFSAERTGGSVSTLTIQRTQQEDSAVYLCASSSLSGARNYGYTFGSGTRLTVV.

The table lists this clonotype with a few counts. The chain combines TRBV29-1 with TRBJ2-7; TRBD2 aligns across 7 bases. The V gene's germline CDR1 is SQVTM and CDR2 ANQGSEA. J was trimmed by 2 bases and V by 2 bases; bases with no gene match: 9. The CDR3 is 15 amino acids. CDR3 in DNA: TGCAGCGTTGAATCCGGTGGCGGGGGACCCTACGAGCAGTACTTC. Translating gives CSVESGGGGPYEQYF.

The chain has TRBV20-1 and TRBJ1-1, with D perhaps TRBD1 (6 bases). The germline V gene has CDR1 DFQATT and CDR2 SNEGSKA (reference sequence). V lost 5 bases, J lost 7 bases, and 20 bases lay in between. This CDR3 is 14 amino acids long. The CDR3 loop reads CSAPRGGVTIEAFF. In DNA, the CDR3 is TGCAGTGCTCCTAGGGGGGGCGTAACAATTGAAGCTTTCTTT.

The chain uses TRBV7-9 and TRBJ1-4, with D possibly TRBD1 on 5 matching bases. CDR1 and CDR2 (germline): SEHNR, FQNEAQ (reference sequence). The V end was cut by 2 bases, the J end by 7 bases, with 11 bases between. This CDR3 has 14 amino acids. CDR3 in amino acids: CASSLRGDREKLFF. For the CDR3, the DNA is TGTGCCAGCAGCTTACGGGGGGACCGTGAAAAACTGTTTTTT.